This T cell receptor beta chain was captured in a study of OX40 agonist ivuxolimab in advanced cancers. Overall study context: Partial responses were observed in three patients, of whom one had hepatocellular carcinoma and two had cutaneous melanoma.

Autoimmune disease history or systemic immunosuppression led to patients being barred. Germline assignment: CDR1 MNHEY and CDR2 SVGAGI. J was trimmed by 7 bases and V by 5 bases; bases with no gene match: 8. This CDR3 has 15 residues. The table came from immunoSEQ multiplex PCR; TCRdb's copy has only in-frame clones and leaves some out. The sample holds under 80,000 clones, 85% seen once. The rearrangement uses TRBV6-5 and TRBJ1-1; 12 positions agree with TRBD1. The receptor was isolated from an adult with an advanced solid tumor such as melanoma, head and neck, liver or kidney cancer. Here the sequenced sample was CD4+ or CD8+ T cells sorted from blood, taken in a trial of the OX40 agonist ivuxolimab. In DNA form, the CDR3 reads TGTGCCAGCAGTACGGGACAGGGGGCGAGGGGTGAAGCTTTCTTT. Its protein product is CASSTGQGARGEAFF.